This TCR beta chain comes out of a study of beta chain features in type 1 diabetes. Whole-study context: Age and gender were similar between patients and healthy donors, as were cell yields.

The investigators reverse transcribed all of the isolated RNA, so they sequenced expressed TCRB transcripts. Assay used: immunoSEQ multiplex PCR; TCRdb lists only in-frame clones, some missing. The table has around 340,000 clones, around a fifth seen once; the top ten hold approximately 0.046%. Germline CDR1 and CDR2: SGHRS and YFSETQ. The CDR3 sequence is 13 residues long. V was clipped by 0 bases and J by 6 bases, with 6 bases between them. Study findings and constraints: Patients with Type 1 diabetes showed moderately but significantly shorter TCRB CDR3s in all four CD4+ subsets.

Concerning this clone: The target antigen is unknown.

The material sequenced was naive CD4+ T cells from blood. The TCR sequence derives from a woman younger than 35 in good health. V gene TRBV5-1 combines with J gene TRBJ2-2; the D is unclear. The CDR3 nucleotides read TGCGCCAGCAGCTTGGATCGGGCCGGGGAGCTGTTTTTT. As protein: CASSLDRAGELFF.